The 27 T cell receptor beta chains below all came from one sample that was sequenced in a study of T cell changes during pregnancy in multiple sclerosis. The assay was immunoSEQ multiplex PCR, and TCRdb's table has in-frame clones only and misses some. The table records tens of thousands of clones, 90% of them present only once. Sequencing used peripheral blood, obtained in the third trimester of pregnancy. Every receptor here comes from a female donor in good health, enrolled as a control in a pregnancy study.

This chain links TRBV9 with TRBJ2-2; 14 bases match TRBD2. Germline V CDR1 and CDR2: SGDLS, YYNGEE. The V and J ends lost 0 bases and 4 bases, in that order; junction bases with no gene match: 8. This CDR3 is built from 19 residues. The CDR3 DNA is TGTGCCAGCAGCGTAGACGGCGGACTAGCGGGGGGAGTCACCGGGGAGCTGTTTTTT. It codes for CASSVDGGLAGGVTGELFF.

The chain joins TRBV30 to TRBJ1-1, with 7 positions matching TRBD1. CDR3 size: 11 residues. In germline, CDR1 is GTSNPN, CDR2 SVGIG (reference sequence). V lost 3 bases to trimming and J lost 7 bases; unmatched junction nucleotides: 2. The CDR3 region is CAWRQGYEAFF. CDR3 sequence (DNA): TGTGCCTGGAGACAGGGGTATGAAGCTTTCTTT. Based on the CDR3 plus reference TRBV30 and TRBJ1-1, the full variable domain is SQTIHQWPATLVQPVGSPLSLECTVEGTSNPNLYWYRQAAGRGLQLLFYSVGIGQISSEVPQNLSASRPQDRQFILSSKKLLLSDSGFYLCAWRQGYEAFFGQGTRLTVV.

The V and J genes are TRBV7-4 and TRBJ2-7, with TRBD2 matching over 9 bases. Germline lookup yields CDR1 SGHVT and CDR2 SQSDAQ. CDR3 length equals 12 residues. The CDR3 nucleotides read TGTGGAGTCGGGACTAGCCGATACGAGCAGTACTTC. It specifies CGVGTSRYEQYF.

This sequence joins TRBV18 and TRBJ2-7, with D perhaps TRBD2 (5 bases). There are 13 residues in the CDR3. V was cut by 2 bases and J by 7 bases, with 12 bases left in between. The germline V gene encodes CDR1 KGHSH and CDR2 LQKENI. CDR3 residues: CASSPIQLEEQYF. CDR3 DNA: TGTGCCAGCTCACCAATCCAACTAGAGGAGCAGTACTTC.

The chain carries TRBV6-5 and TRBJ2-1, with 11 bases fitting TRBD2. Germline-derived CDR1 and CDR2 are MNHEY and SVGAGI. CDR3 length: 14 residues. Trimming at V came to 4 bases and at J to 4 bases, leaving 0 bases not matched to a gene. The CDR3 DNA reads as TGTGCCAGCAGTTTAGCGGGAGGGTACAATGAGCAGTTCTTC. It encodes CASSLAGGYNEQFF.

The chain combines TRBV19 with TRBJ2-3, with D unclear. CDR3 size: 13 residues. Germline V gene sequence: CDR1 LNHDA, CDR2 SQIVND (reference sequence). V lost 7 bases, J lost 3 bases, and 11 bases lay in between. The CDR3 DNA reads as TGTGCCAGTAACGTCCCCGGGACAGATACGCAGTATTTT. Amino acid sequence: CASNVPGTDTQYF.

The V gene is TRBV7-9, the J gene TRBJ2-7, with 7 bases identical to TRBD1. The CDR3 is 15 residues long. V was clipped by 4 bases and J by 4 bases; unmatched bases: 10. CDR1 is SEHNR and CDR2 is FQNEAQ in the germline V gene (reference sequence). The chain's CDR3 is CASSSLQGSIYEQYF. The CDR3 DNA reads TGTGCCAGCAGCTCCCTACAGGGGTCCATTTACGAGCAGTACTTC.

The count of this clone is one. The chain employs TRBV27 and TRBJ2-3; the D gene is possibly TRBD1 (6 bases). Germline V CDR1 and CDR2: MNHEY, SMNVEV (reference sequence). V shed 5 bases and J shed 1 base, with 10 bases lying between them. CDR3 length equals 14 residues. CDR3 bases: TGTGCCAGCAGTCCGCGGACAGGCACAGATACGCAGTATTTT. It specifies CASSPRTGTDTQYF.

This chain uses TRBV2 with TRBJ2-1, with 11 bases lining up with TRBD2. The CDR3 runs to 14 residues. The V gene end was trimmed by 4 bases and the J gene end by 7 bases; junction bases not matched to a gene: 3. Looked up from germline, CDR1 is SNHLY and CDR2 is FYNNEI. CDR3 sequence (DNA): TGTGCCAGCAGTGGAACTAGCGGGAGTAATGAGCAGTTCTTC. It codes for CASSGTSGSNEQFF. Full variable domain (outside the CDR3, taken from reference TRBV2 and TRBJ2-1): EPEVTQTPSHQVTQMGQEVILRCVPISNHLYFYWYRQILGQKVEFLVSFYNNEISEKSEIFDDQFSVERPDGSNFTLKIRSTKLEDSAMYFCASSGTSGSNEQFFGPGTRLTVL.

The rearrangement links TRBV27 to TRBJ1-3, with unresolved D. The germline CDR1 and CDR2 sequences are MNHEY and SMNVEV (reference sequence). V shed 5 bases and J shed 0 bases, with 11 bases lying between them. CDR3 length equals 15 residues. The CDR3 DNA is TGTGCCAGCAGTCTCAAGGCGGGCTCTGGAAACACCATATATTTT. The encoded protein is CASSLKAGSGNTIYF.

The chain joins TRBV19 to TRBJ1-2; 9 nucleotides match TRBD1. This CDR3 comprises 17 residues. J lost 7 bases, V lost 5 bases, and 17 bases had no gene match. The germline CDR1 and CDR2 sequences are LNHDA and SQIVND (reference sequence). The CDR3 nucleotides are TGTGCCAGTAGTGCTTTGACCGGGACAGGGTATGTGCTTGGCTACACCTTC. Translating gives CASSALTGTGYVLGYTF. The full variable domain, in which reference TRBV19 and TRBJ1-2 provide the parts outside the CDR3, is DGGITQSPKYLFRKEGQNVTLSCEQNLNHDAMYWYRQDPGQGLRLIYYSQIVNDFQKGDIAEGYSVSREKKESFPLTVTSAQKNPTAFYLCASSALTGTGYVLGYTFGSGTRLTVV.

The V and J genes are TRBV19 and TRBJ2-1, with TRBD2 as a possible D gene (6 bases). Germline CDR1 is LNHDA and CDR2 is SQIVND (reference sequence). Trimming took 6 bases from V and 6 from J, leaving 12 bases between them. The CDR3 runs 13 residues. CDR3 loop: CASRTGVSNEQFF. The CDR3 nucleotides read TGTGCCAGTAGAACGGGGGTGAGCAATGAGCAGTTCTTC.

The V gene is TRBV7-9, the J gene TRBJ2-2; 7 bases fit TRBD1. The CDR3 extends over 15 amino acids. CDR1 and CDR2 from the germline V gene are SEHNR and FQNEAQ (reference sequence). Unmatched junction bases numbered 8, after V lost 8 bases and J lost 2 bases. Written as DNA, the CDR3 is TGTGCCAGCGGCACGGGACAGATTAACACCGGGGAGCTGTTTTTT. Amino acids: CASGTGQINTGELFF. The full variable domain, rest sourced from reference TRBV7-9 and TRBJ2-2, is DTGVSQNPRHKITKRGQNVTFRCDPISEHNRLYWYRQTLGQGPEFLTYFQNEAQLEKSRLLSDRFSAERPKGSFSTLEIQRTEQGDSAMYLCASGTGQINTGELFFGEGSRLTVL.

This sequence joins TRBV4-3 and TRBJ2-3; the match to TRBD1 covers 9 bases. Per the germline V gene, CDR1 is LGHNA and CDR2 is YSLEER. The J segment lost 2 bases and the V segment lost 4 bases, leaving 7 bases of the junction unmatched. The CDR3 extends over 16 amino acids. The CDR3 region is CASSPGQGRVTDTQYF. The CDR3 bases are TGCGCCAGCAGCCCGGGACAGGGAAGAGTCACAGATACGCAGTATTTT.

V usage is TRBV7-9 and J usage is TRBJ2-1, with a possible D match to TRBD2 (7 bases). Trimming removed 0 bases from V and 5 bases from J, with 11 bases in between. The germline V gene encodes CDR1 SEHNR and CDR2 FQNEAQ (reference sequence). The CDR3 covers 15 residues. The CDR3 spells CASSLAGGRDNEQFF. The DNA for the CDR3 is TGTGCCAGCAGCTTAGCGGGGGGGCGGGACAATGAGCAGTTCTTC. The full variable domain, rest sourced from reference TRBV7-9 and TRBJ2-1, is DTGVSQNPRHKITKRGQNVTFRCDPISEHNRLYWYRQTLGQGPEFLTYFQNEAQLEKSRLLSDRFSAERPKGSFSTLEIQRTEQGDSAMYLCASSLAGGRDNEQFFGPGTRLTVL.

This sequence joins TRBV19 and TRBJ1-4; tentative D call: TRBD1 (5 bases). Germline CDR1 is LNHDA and CDR2 is SQIVND (reference sequence). The CDR3 totals 13 residues. Between the trimmed V and J ends, which lost 6 bases and 10 bases, there was a span of 15 bases. The CDR3: CASRDTGLVKLFF. DNA for the CDR3: TGTGCCAGTAGAGATACAGGTTTAGTAAAACTGTTTTTT.

This chain connects TRBV4-1 to TRBJ2-7; TRBD1 matches at 9 bases. Germline V gives CDR1 MGHRA, CDR2 YSYEKL. The CDR3 covers 18 residues. V lost 2 bases and J lost 2; bases outside the gene matches: 13. The CDR3 spells CASSQFSRTGVYTYEQYF. The CDR3 DNA reads as TGCGCCAGCAGCCAATTCTCACGGACAGGGGTTTACACCTACGAGCAGTACTTC.

The chain uses TRBV12-5 and TRBJ1-6, with 8 bases that match TRBD1. This CDR3 has 12 amino acids. Germline lookup yields CDR1 LGHNT and CDR2 FRNRAP. CDR3 DNA sequence: TGTGCCACAGGGGGCTATAATTCACCCCTCCACTTT. Protein product: CATGGYNSPLHF.

This clone has only one observation. The V call is TRBV9, the J call TRBJ2-2; TRBD1 agrees at 8 bases. CDR1 and CDR2 from the germline V gene are SGDLS and YYNGEE. V trimming: 0 bases; J trimming: 4 bases; junction bases outside the gene matches: 8. This CDR3 comprises 17 residues. DNA of the CDR3: TGTGCCAGCAGCGTAGAGTTAATGGGACAGGCCACCGGGGAGCTGTTTTTT. It encodes CASSVELMGQATGELFF. Full variable domain (rest looked up from reference TRBV9 and TRBJ2-2): DSGVTQTPKHLITATGQRVTLRCSPRSGDLSVYWYQQSLDQGLQFLIQYYNGEERAKGNILERFSAQQFPDLHSELNLSSLELGDSALYFCASSVELMGQATGELFFGEGSRLTVL.

The V call is TRBV19, the J call TRBJ1-1; D gene ambiguous. V lost 1 base and J lost 9, with 18 bases in between. Germline V gene sequence: CDR1 LNHDA, CDR2 SQIVND (reference sequence). The CDR3 loop spans 15 amino acids. The CDR3 loop reads CASSIAPARVDKAFF. In nucleotides, the CDR3 is TGTGCCAGTAGTATAGCCCCGGCTAGAGTCGATAAAGCTTTCTTT. Drawing the rest from reference TRBV19 and TRBJ1-1, the complete variable domain is DGGITQSPKYLFRKEGQNVTLSCEQNLNHDAMYWYRQDPGQGLRLIYYSQIVNDFQKGDIAEGYSVSREKKESFPLTVTSAQKNPTAFYLCASSIAPARVDKAFFGQGTRLTVV.

V gene TRBV7-3 combines with J gene TRBJ2-7, with 10 bases matching TRBD2. CDR3 size: 15 residues. Per the germline V gene, CDR1 is SGHTA and CDR2 is FQGTGA. Germline trimming cut 5 bases from V and 3 bases from J; bases unmatched to any gene: 7. The chain's CDR3 is CASSPTGTSDYEQYF. As DNA, the CDR3 is TGTGCCAGCAGCCCCACCGGGACTAGCGACTACGAGCAGTACTTC.

The V and J genes are TRBV7-2 and TRBJ1-5; 7 positions match TRBD1. With 5 bases clipped from V and 7 bases from J, the junction kept 8 bases outside the gene matches. The CDR3 sequence is 14 residues long. CDR1 is SGHTA and CDR2 is FQGNSA in the germline V gene. CDR3 coding DNA: TGTGCCAGCAGCCCACGACAGGGAGGCCAGCCCCAGCATTTT. Its translation: CASSPRQGGQPQHF.

This clone was seen only once. The chain combines TRBV5-1 with TRBJ2-7; possible D gene TRBD2, 6 bases. Germline CDR1 SGHRS, CDR2 YFSETQ. The CDR3 consists of 15 residues. Trimming stripped 0 bases from V and 2 bases from J, with 12 bases between. CDR3 protein: CASSLGVAEAYEQYF. DNA for the CDR3: TGCGCCAGCAGCTTGGGGGTAGCGGAGGCCTACGAGCAGTACTTC. The variable domain in full, with the rest retrieved from reference TRBV5-1 and TRBJ2-7, is KAGVTQTPRYLIKTRGQQVTLSCSPISGHRSVSWYQQTPGQGLQFLFEYFSETQRNKGNFPGRFSGRQFSNSRSEMNVSTLELGDSALYLCASSLGVAEAYEQYFGPGTRLTVT.

The chain links TRBV7-6 to TRBJ2-7, with unresolved D. Germline V gene sequence: CDR1 SGHVS, CDR2 FNYEAQ. This CDR3 has 13 residues. Deletions cut 2 bases from V and 2 bases from J, with 7 bases between. The CDR3 is CASSLTVTYEQYF. Here the CDR3 DNA reads TGTGCCAGCAGCTTAACGGTTACCTACGAGCAGTACTTC. The complete variable domain, with remaining parts taken from reference TRBV7-6 and TRBJ2-7, reads GAGVSQSPRYKVTKRGQDVALRCDPISGHVSLYWYRQALGQGPEFLTYFNYEAQQDKSGLPNDRFSAERPEGSISTLTIQRTEQRDSAMYRCASSLTVTYEQYFGPGTRLTVT.

The J gene is TRBJ1-4, the V gene TRBV18, with 10 bases that match TRBD1. This CDR3 region has 14 residues. V gave up 4 bases and J gave up 8 bases; unmatched junction bases: 4. CDR1 and CDR2 (germline): KGHSH, LQKENI. Here the CDR3 DNA reads TGTGCCAGCTCACTTGACAGGGGGCTCGAAAAACTGTTTTTT. Translation: CASSLDRGLEKLFF.

The rearrangement uses TRBV27 and TRBJ2-7, with 12 bases aligning to TRBD1. CDR1 is MNHEY and CDR2 is SMNVEV in the germline V gene (reference sequence). Unmatched junction bases numbered 10, after V lost 4 bases and J lost 6 bases. The CDR3 is made up of 16 amino acids. The CDR3 region has the DNA TGTGCCAGCAGTTCTTCACCGGGACAGGGGGCGGGCGAGCAGTACTTC. Amino acid sequence: CASSSSPGQGAGEQYF.

The V call is TRBV9, the J call TRBJ1-5; D gene ambiguous. Germline V CDR1 and CDR2: SGDLS, YYNGEE. Trimming left V 1 base short and J 5 bases short, with 10 bases between. CDR3 length: 14 residues. The CDR3 is CASSVRGEDQPQHF. The CDR3 bases are TGTGCCAGCAGCGTAAGAGGAGAGGATCAGCCCCAGCATTTT.